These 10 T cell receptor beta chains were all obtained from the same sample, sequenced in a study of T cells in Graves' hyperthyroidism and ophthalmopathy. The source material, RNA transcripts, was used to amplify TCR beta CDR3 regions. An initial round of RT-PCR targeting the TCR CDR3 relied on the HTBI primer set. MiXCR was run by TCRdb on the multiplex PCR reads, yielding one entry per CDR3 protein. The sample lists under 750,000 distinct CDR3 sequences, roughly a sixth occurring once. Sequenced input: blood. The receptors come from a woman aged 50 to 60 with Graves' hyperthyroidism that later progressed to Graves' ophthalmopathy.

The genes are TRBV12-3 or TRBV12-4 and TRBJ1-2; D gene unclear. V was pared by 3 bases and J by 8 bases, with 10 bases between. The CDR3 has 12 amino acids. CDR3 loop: CASSFLGFGYTF. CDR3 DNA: TGTGCCAGCAGTTTCTTGGGATTCGGCTACACCTTC.

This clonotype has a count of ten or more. The chain's CDR3 is CASSLGVGQGSDTQYF. The CDR3 coding sequence is TGTGCCAGCAGCTTAGGCGTCGGACAGGGGTCAGATACGCAGTATTTT. The rearrangement joins TRBV7-9 to TRBJ2-3; 9 nucleotides align to TRBD1. The CDR3 loop spans 16 amino acids. The V gene's germline CDR1 is SEHNR and CDR2 FQNEAQ (reference sequence). After removal of 1 base from V and 4 bases from J, the junction contained 6 bases not matched to a gene. The whole variable domain, remainder taken from reference TRBV7-9 and TRBJ2-3, is DTGVSQNPRHKITKRGQNVTFRCDPISEHNRLYWYRQTLGQGPEFLTYFQNEAQLEKSRLLSDRFSAERPKGSFSTLEIQRTEQGDSAMYLCASSLGVGQGSDTQYFGPGTRLTVL.

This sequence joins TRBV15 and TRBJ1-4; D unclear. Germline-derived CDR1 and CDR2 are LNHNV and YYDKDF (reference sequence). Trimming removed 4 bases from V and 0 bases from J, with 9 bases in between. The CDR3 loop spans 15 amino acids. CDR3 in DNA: TGTGCCACCAGCAAGAGAGAGCCAACTAATGAAAAACTGTTTTTT. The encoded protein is CATSKREPTNEKLFF.

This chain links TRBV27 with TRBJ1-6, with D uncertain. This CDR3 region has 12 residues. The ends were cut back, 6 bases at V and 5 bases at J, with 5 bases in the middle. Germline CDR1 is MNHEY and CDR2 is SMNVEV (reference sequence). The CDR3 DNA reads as TGTGCCAGCAGGGGGAATAATTCACCCCTCCACTTT. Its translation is CASRGNNSPLHF.

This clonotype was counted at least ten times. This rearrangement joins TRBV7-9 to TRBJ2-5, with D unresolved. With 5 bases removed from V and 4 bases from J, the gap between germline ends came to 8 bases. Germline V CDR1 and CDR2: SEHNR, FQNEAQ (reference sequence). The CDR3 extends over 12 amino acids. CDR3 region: CASSRVGETQYF. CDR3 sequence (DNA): TGTGCCAGCAGCCGGGTTGGAGAGACCCAGTACTTC.

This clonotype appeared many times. CDR3 protein: CAWSPGGVETQYF. The CDR3 nucleotides read TGTGCCTGGAGCCCAGGGGGCGTGGAGACCCAGTACTTC. The rearrangement uses TRBV30 and TRBJ2-5; 8 bases align to TRBD1. V lost 3 bases and J lost 5; bases outside the gene matches: 5. This CDR3 is built from 13 residues. In germline, CDR1 is GTSNPN, CDR2 SVGIG (reference sequence).

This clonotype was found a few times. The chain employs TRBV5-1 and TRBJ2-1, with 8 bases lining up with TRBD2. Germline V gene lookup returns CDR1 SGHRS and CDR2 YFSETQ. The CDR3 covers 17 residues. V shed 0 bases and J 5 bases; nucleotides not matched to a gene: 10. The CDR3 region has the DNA TGCGCCAGCAGCTTGGGGGTTTCGGGGGGGCCGGACAATGAGCAGTTCTTC. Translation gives CASSLGVSGGPDNEQFF.

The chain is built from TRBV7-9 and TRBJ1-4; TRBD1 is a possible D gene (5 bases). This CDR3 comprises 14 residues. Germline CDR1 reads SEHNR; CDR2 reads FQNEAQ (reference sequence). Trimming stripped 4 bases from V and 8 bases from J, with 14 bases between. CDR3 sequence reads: CASSSGTSDEKLFF. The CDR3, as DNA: TGTGCCAGCAGCTCCGGGACCTCGGACGAAAAACTGTTTTTT.

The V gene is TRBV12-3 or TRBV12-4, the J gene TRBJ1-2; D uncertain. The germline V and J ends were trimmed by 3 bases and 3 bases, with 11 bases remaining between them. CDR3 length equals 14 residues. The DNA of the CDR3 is TGTGCCAGCAGTTTGGTGAGACCGGACTATGGCTACACCTTC. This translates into CASSLVRPDYGYTF.

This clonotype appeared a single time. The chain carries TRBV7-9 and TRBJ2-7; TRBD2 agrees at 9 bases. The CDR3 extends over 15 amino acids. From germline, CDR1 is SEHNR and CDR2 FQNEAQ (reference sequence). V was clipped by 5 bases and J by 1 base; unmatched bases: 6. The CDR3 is CASSPPTSGSYEQYF. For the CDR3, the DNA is TGTGCCAGCAGCCCACCGACTAGCGGATCCTACGAGCAGTACTTC.